Each of the 16 T cell receptor beta chains below was sequenced from the same sample in a study of regulatory T cells in long-lasting Graves disease. As for time point: newly diagnosed GD, antithyroid drugs for less than 3 months. Generation of the TCR library employed RNA extracted from PBMCs. Investigators prepared the TCR beta libraries by applying iRepertoire HTBI primers and Arm-PCR of CDR3 regions. TCRdb used MiXCR to reprocess the multiplex PCR reads, holding one entry per CDR3 protein. The sample lists 550,000 to 700,000 distinct CDR3 sequences, about 16% seen once, with around 12% in the top ten. The sample was also reused in another study, on T cells in Graves' hyperthyroidism and ophthalmopathy.

Here the sequenced sample was peripheral blood mononuclear cells (PBMCs), taken at new diagnosis, from a patient treated with antithyroid drugs. All receptors derive from a man aged 18 to 35 with Graves disease.

The chain joins TRBV28 to TRBJ2-1, with D unclear. Germline V gene data show CDR1 as MDHEN and CDR2 as SYDVKM. The CDR3 spans 15 residues. Trimming shortened V by 1 base and J by 3 bases, and 10 bases separated the two germline ends. This CDR3 is CASSLSGSLYNEQFF. CDR3 sequence (DNA): TGTGCCAGCAGTTTATCCGGTTCTCTCTACAATGAGCAGTTCTTC.

The V and J genes are TRBV4-1 and TRBJ2-7, with a possible D match to TRBD2 (7 bases). The CDR3 totals 16 residues. Trimming removed 0 bases from V and 4 bases from J, with 16 bases in between. The germline gives CDR1 MGHRA, CDR2 YSYEKL. CDR3 protein: CASSQEGGGRVYEQYF. The CDR3 region has the DNA TGCGCCAGCAGCCAAGAAGGGGGGGGCCGGGTGTACGAGCAGTACTTC.

On this clonotype: Possible read error: a much larger clone is one base away. No conserved phenylalanine or tryptophan ends this CDR3, so it is likely a read error. The chain couples TRBV18 to TRBJ2-5; 7 nucleotides align to TRBD1. Germline lookup yields CDR1 KGHSH and CDR2 LQKENI. V was pared by 8 bases and J by 3 bases, with 9 bases of the junction left unmatched. This CDR3 is 14 amino acids long. The CDR3 DNA is TGTGCCAGCGCCATATGGACAGGCAAAGAGACCCAGTACTCC. Its protein is CASAIWTGKETQYS.

This clonotype was seen ten or more times. The rearrangement joins TRBV28 to TRBJ2-1; TRBD2 is a possible D gene (6 bases). V shed 3 bases and J shed 7 bases, with 13 bases lying between them. The CDR3 is 14 amino acids. Germline V lookup: CDR1 MDHEN, CDR2 SYDVKM. CDR3 sequence reads: CASSFRGMGNEQFF. CDR3 nucleotide sequence: TGTGCCAGCAGTTTTCGGGGGATGGGGAATGAGCAGTTCTTC.

The gene calls are TRBV15 and TRBJ2-5; 9 nucleotides agree with TRBD1. Germline V lookup: CDR1 LNHNV, CDR2 YYDKDF (reference sequence). This CDR3 is 14 amino acids long. With 3 bases clipped from V and 1 base from J, the junction kept 0 bases outside the gene matches. CDR3: CATSRGQGQETQYF. In DNA, the CDR3 is TGTGCCACCAGCAGGGGACAGGGCCAAGAGACCCAGTACTTC.

The chain is built from TRBV19 and TRBJ2-6; 8 bases map to TRBD1. Germline-derived CDR1 and CDR2 are LNHDA and SQIVND (reference sequence). V was pared by 3 bases and J by 2 bases, with 12 bases of the junction left unmatched. The CDR3 length is 19 residues. Here the CDR3 reads CASSIRTGSPSAGANVLTF. The DNA of the CDR3 is TGTGCCAGTAGTATTCGGACAGGGAGTCCCTCAGCTGGGGCCAACGTCCTGACTTTC. The complete variable domain, with remaining parts taken from reference TRBV19 and TRBJ2-6, reads DGGITQSPKYLFRKEGQNVTLSCEQNLNHDAMYWYRQDPGQGLRLIYYSQIVNDFQKGDIAEGYSVSREKKESFPLTVTSAQKNPTAFYLCASSIRTGSPSAGANVLTFGAGSRLTVL.

The chain links TRBV5-4 to TRBJ2-2, with D possibly being TRBD1 (6 bases). This CDR3 contains 16 residues. V was shortened by 1 base and J by 4 bases, with 14 bases between the two germline ends. Germline assignment: CDR1 SGHNT and CDR2 YYREEE (reference sequence). The CDR3 bases are TGTGCCAGCAGCTTGCCAGGGGCTTGGGGCACCGGGGAGCTGTTTTTT. Protein sequence: CASSLPGAWGTGELFF.

This clonotype showed up many times. The chain recombines TRBV27 with TRBJ2-7, with 9 bases matching TRBD2. The CDR3 runs to 14 residues. V trimming: 7 bases; J trimming: 7 bases; junction bases outside the gene matches: 11. Germline loops: CDR1 MNHEY, CDR2 SMNVEV (reference sequence). CDR3 sequence: CASKSGLANREQYF. In nucleotides, the CDR3 is TGTGCCAGCAAATCCGGACTAGCGAATCGGGAGCAGTACTTC.

This clonotype was counted at least ten times. The J gene is TRBJ2-3, the V gene TRBV11-2; tentative D call: TRBD2 (5 bases). The CDR3 length is 12 residues. Germline V CDR1 and CDR2: SGHAT, FQNNGV. The V end lost 6 bases, the J end lost 4 bases, and 8 bases lay between the germline ends. CDR3 loop: CASSLGADTQYF. As DNA, the CDR3 is TGTGCCAGCAGTTTGGGAGCAGATACGCAGTATTTT.

This clonotype was seen at least ten times. The chain uses TRBV15 and TRBJ1-2; D ambiguous. CDR1 is LNHNV and CDR2 is YYDKDF in the germline V gene (reference sequence). The V gene lost 0 bases and the J gene lost 6 bases, with 8 bases spanning the gap. The CDR3 contains 13 residues. This chain's CDR3 is CATSRDKEDGYTF. Written as DNA, the CDR3 is TGTGCCACCAGCAGAGATAAAGAGGATGGCTACACCTTC.

This clonotype was detected many times. The chain combines TRBV5-1 with TRBJ1-1, with D perhaps matching TRBD1 (5 bases). CDR3 size: 17 residues. Germline V CDR1 and CDR2: SGHRS, YFSETQ. V lost 4 bases to trimming and J lost 0 bases, with 19 bases between them. CDR3 sequence reads: CASSTWGRPTMNTEAFF. Written as DNA, the CDR3 is TGCGCCAGCAGCACCTGGGGCAGGCCTACCATGAACACTGAAGCTTTCTTT.

This clonotype was seen many times. The rearrangement links TRBV7-8 to TRBJ1-2; D gene ambiguous. Trimming pared 6 bases from V and 7 bases from J, leaving 15 bases between. Germline V gene sequence: CDR1 SGHVS, CDR2 FQNEAQ. The CDR3 spans 13 residues. CDR3 region: CASSKTPTRGYTF. Written as DNA, the CDR3 is TGTGCCAGCAGTAAGACACCTACCCGTGGCTACACCTTC.

The chain combines TRBV6-1 with TRBJ2-5; 7 nucleotides line up with TRBD1. J gave up 2 bases and V 5 bases, and 8 bases lay outside the gene matches. Germline V gives CDR1 MNHNS, CDR2 SASEGT. The CDR3 contains 15 residues. DNA for the CDR3: TGTGCCAGCAGTCCCGACGTGGGACAGCAAGAGACCCAGTACTTC. Translated, it gives CASSPDVGQQETQYF.

This clonotype occurred a few times. V usage is TRBV3-1 and J usage is TRBJ2-4; 7 bases are a match to TRBD2. The V segment lost 1 base and the J segment 0 bases; nucleotides outside the gene matches: 6. Germline V gene sequence: CDR1 LGHDT, CDR2 YNNKEL (reference sequence). CDR3 length: 17 residues. CDR3 DNA sequence: TGTGCCAGCAGCCAAGGGGTATTAGCGGGAGCCAAAAACATTCAGTACTTC. Translated: CASSQGVLAGAKNIQYF. The full variable domain, completed using reference TRBV3-1 and TRBJ2-4, is DTAVSQTPKYLVTQMGNDKSIKCEQNLGHDTMYWYKQDSKKFLKIMFSYNNKELIINETVPNRFSPKSPDKAHLNLHINSLELGDSAVYFCASSQGVLAGAKNIQYFGAGTRLSVL.

This clonotype has ten or more counts. This sequence joins TRBV29-1 and TRBJ2-3; D gene unclear. The CDR3 runs 14 residues. The germline V gene has CDR1 SQVTM and CDR2 ANQGSEA. V dropped 2 bases and J dropped 2 bases, with 11 bases sitting between them. This chain's CDR3 is CSVEHRKHTDTQYF. CDR3 coding DNA: TGCAGCGTTGAACATCGTAAGCACACAGATACGCAGTATTTT.

This clonotype has ten or more counts. The chain carries TRBV29-1 and TRBJ2-7; TRBD2 is a possible D gene (5 bases). Germline CDR1 SQVTM, CDR2 ANQGSEA. The ends were cut back, 3 bases at V and 1 base at J, with 10 bases in the middle. This CDR3 is built from 13 residues. Here the CDR3 reads CSVDGRESYEQYF. The CDR3 DNA reads TGCAGCGTTGACGGTCGGGAATCCTACGAGCAGTACTTC.